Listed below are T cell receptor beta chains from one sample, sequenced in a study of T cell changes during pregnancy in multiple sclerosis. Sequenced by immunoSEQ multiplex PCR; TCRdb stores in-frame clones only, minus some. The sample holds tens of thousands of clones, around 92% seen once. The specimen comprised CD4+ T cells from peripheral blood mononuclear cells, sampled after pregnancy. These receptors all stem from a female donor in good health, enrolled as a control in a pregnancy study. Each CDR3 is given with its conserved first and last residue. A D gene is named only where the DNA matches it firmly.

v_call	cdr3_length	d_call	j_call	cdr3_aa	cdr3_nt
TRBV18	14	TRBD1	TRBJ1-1	CASSRDSQNTEAFF	TGTGCCAGCTCACGGGACAGCCAGAACACTGAAGCTTTCTTT
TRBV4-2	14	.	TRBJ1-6	CASSQDGGSPALHF	TGTGCCAGCAGCCAAGATGGGGGCAGTCCAGCCCTCCACTTT
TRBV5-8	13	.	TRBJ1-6	CASAAGGHSPLHF	TGTGCCAGCGCGGCGGGGGGCCATTCACCCCTCCACTTT
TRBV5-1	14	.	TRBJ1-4	CASSQGRGSEKLFF	TGCGCCAGCAGCCAGGGAAGGGGAAGCGAAAAACTGTTTTTT
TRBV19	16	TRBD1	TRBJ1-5	CASRDHRGGGNQPQHF	TGTGCCAGTAGAGACCACAGGGGGGGAGGCAATCAGCCCCAGCATTTT
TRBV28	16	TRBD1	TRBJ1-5	CASSLGAGGLNQPQHF	TGTGCCAGCAGTTTGGGGGCAGGGGGCCTCAATCAGCCCCAGCATTTT
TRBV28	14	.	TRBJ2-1	CASSPHETVKGQFF	TGTGCCAGCAGTCCCCACGAGACAGTTAAGGGGCAGTTCTTC
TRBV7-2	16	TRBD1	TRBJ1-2	CASSSQWGQGRSGYTF	TGTGCCAGCAGCTCCCAATGGGGACAGGGGCGTTCGGGCTACACCTTC
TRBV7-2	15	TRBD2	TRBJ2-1	CASSLTSGGYNEQFF	TGTGCCAGCAGCTTAACTAGCGGGGGGTACAATGAGCAGTTCTTC
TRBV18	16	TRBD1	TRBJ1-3	CASSANPGTGGNTIYF	TGTGCCAGCTCAGCCAACCCCGGGACAGGCGGAAACACCATATATTTT
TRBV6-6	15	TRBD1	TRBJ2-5	CASSDRGEPQETQYF	TGTGCCAGCAGTGACAGGGGGGAGCCCCAAGAGACCCAGTACTTC
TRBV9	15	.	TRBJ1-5	CASSVAGYSNQPQHF	TGTGCCAGCAGCGTAGCAGGATATAGCAATCAGCCCCAGCATTTT
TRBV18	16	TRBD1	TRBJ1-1	CASSPQGTGGFTEAFF	TGTGCCAGCTCACCACAGGGGACAGGGGGTTTCACTGAAGCTTTCTTT
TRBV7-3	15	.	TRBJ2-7	CASSPQGRSTGEQYF	TGTGCCAGCAGCCCGCAGGGGAGATCTACGGGGGAGCAGTACTTC